This TCR beta chain was captured in a study of blood T cell repertoires in COVID-19. As for the study in general: COVID-19 samples, acute and convalescent, were from the United States, Italy and Spain. PBMCs, B-cell-depleted T cells, or T cells were the source of the cDNA or gDNA that made up the material.

J gave up 2 bases and V 0 bases, and 3 bases lay outside the gene matches. Germline loops: CDR1 LGHDT, CDR2 YNNKEL (reference sequence). The CDR3 extends over 15 amino acids. Authors' processing steps: Amplified reference gene primers provided the basis for estimating nucleated cell counts. Here immunoSEQ multiplex PCR was the method, and the copy in TCRdb shows in-frame clones only, minus some. V, J and clone size reflect that table, while D and trimming were determined from the DNA. The table has a few hundred thousand clones, 88% seen once. Input material: peripheral blood. The rearrangement links TRBV3-1 (or the pseudogene TRBV3-2) to TRBJ2-7; 8 bases agree with TRBD2. The clonotype comes from a man aged 55 to 69 who had recovered from COVID-19. The CDR3 loop reads CASSQDTSGPYEQYF. Written as DNA, the CDR3 is TGTGCCAGCAGCCAAGATACTAGCGGCCCCTACGAGCAGTACTTC.